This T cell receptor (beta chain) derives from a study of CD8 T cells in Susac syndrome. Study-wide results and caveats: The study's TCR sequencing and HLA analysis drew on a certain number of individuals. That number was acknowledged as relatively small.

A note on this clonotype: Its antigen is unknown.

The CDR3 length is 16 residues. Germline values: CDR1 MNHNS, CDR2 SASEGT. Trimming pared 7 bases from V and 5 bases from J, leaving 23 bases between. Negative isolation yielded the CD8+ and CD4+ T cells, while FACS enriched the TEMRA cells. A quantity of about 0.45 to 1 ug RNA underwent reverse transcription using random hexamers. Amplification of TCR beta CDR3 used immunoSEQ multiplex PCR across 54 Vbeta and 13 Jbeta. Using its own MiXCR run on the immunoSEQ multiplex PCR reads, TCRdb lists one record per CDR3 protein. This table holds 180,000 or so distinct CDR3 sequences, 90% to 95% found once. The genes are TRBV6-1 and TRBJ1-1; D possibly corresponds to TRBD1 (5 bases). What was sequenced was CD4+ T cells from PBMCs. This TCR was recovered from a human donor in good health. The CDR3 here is CASTPGPGRTRTEAFF. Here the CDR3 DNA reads TGTGCCAGCACCCCAGGGCCTGGCCGTACTCGGACTGAAGCTTTCTTT.